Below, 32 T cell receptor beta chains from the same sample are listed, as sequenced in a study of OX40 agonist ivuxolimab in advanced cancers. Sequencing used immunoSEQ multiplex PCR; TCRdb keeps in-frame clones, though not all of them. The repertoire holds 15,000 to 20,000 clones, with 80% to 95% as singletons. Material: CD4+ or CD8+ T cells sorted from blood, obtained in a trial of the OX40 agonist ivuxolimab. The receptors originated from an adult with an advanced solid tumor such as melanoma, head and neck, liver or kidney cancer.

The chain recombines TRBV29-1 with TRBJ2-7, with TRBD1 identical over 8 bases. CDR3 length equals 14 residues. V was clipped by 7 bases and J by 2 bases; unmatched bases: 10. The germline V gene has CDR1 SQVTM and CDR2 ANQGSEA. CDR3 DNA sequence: TGCAGCGCCCAAGGTGCGACAGGGGCCTACGAGCAGTACTTC. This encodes CSAQGATGAYEQYF.

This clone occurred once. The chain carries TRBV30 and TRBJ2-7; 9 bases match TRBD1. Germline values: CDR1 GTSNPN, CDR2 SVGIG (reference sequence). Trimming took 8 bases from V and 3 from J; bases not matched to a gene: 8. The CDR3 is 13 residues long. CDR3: CAAPLGQGYEQYF. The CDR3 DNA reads TGTGCCGCCCCTCTGGGACAGGGCTACGAGCAGTACTTC.

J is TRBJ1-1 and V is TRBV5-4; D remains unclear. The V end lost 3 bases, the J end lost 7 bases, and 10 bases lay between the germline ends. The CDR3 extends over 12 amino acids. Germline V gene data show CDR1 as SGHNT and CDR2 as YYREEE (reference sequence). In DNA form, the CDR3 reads TGTGCCAGCAGCTGGCGGTGGGGTGAAGCTTTCTTT. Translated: CASSWRWGEAFF. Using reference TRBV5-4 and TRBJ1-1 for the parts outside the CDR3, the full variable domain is ETGVTQSPTHLIKTRGQQVTLRCSSQSGHNTVSWYQQALGQGPQFIFQYYREEENGRGNFPPRFSGLQFPNYSSELNVNALELDDSALYLCASSWRWGEAFFGQGTRLTVV.

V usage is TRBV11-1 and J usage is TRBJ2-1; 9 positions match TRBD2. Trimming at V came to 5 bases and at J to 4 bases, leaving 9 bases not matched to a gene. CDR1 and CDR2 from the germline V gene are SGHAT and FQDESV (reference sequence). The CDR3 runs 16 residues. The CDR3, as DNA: TGTGCCAGCAGCGAAGGAGCGGGAGGTTCATACAATGAGCAGTTCTTC. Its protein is CASSEGAGGSYNEQFF.

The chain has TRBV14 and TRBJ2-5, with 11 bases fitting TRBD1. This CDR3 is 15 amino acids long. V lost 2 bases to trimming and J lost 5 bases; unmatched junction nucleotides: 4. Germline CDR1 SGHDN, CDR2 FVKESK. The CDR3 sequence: CASSQWDRGMETQYF. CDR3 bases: TGTGCCAGCAGCCAATGGGACAGGGGGATGGAGACCCAGTACTTC.

The CDR3 reads CSVGGGEYGYTF. CDR3 DNA sequence: TGCAGCGTTGGTGGTGGGGAATATGGCTACACCTTC. The genes are TRBV29-1 and TRBJ1-2; D gene ambiguous. Per the germline V gene, CDR1 is SQVTM and CDR2 is ANQGSEA. Trimming took off 4 bases at V and 5 bases at J, with 11 bases between the two ends. The CDR3 spans 12 residues.

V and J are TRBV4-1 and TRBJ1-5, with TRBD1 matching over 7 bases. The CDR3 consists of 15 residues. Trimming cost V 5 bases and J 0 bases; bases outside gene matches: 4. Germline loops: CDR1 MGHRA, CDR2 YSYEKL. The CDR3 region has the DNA TGCGCCAGCAGCTACGGACAGGATAGCAATCAGCCCCAGCATTTT. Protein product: CASSYGQDSNQPQHF.

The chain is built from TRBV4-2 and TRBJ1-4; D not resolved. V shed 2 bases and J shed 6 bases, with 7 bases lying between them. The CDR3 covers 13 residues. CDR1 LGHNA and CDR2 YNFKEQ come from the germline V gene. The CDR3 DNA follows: TGTGCCAGCAGCCAAAGTATGGATGAAAAACTGTTTTTT. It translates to CASSQSMDEKLFF.

The CDR3 here is CASSYRGQVSHEQYF. CDR3 sequence (DNA): TGTGCCAGCAGTTACAGGGGACAGGTCAGCCACGAGCAGTACTTC. The rearrangement joins TRBV6-6 to TRBJ2-7; 8 bases are a match to TRBD1. CDR3 size: 15 residues. The trim removed 2 bases at V and 5 bases at J, leaving 8 bases unmatched. In germline, CDR1 is MNHNY, CDR2 SVGAGI (reference sequence).

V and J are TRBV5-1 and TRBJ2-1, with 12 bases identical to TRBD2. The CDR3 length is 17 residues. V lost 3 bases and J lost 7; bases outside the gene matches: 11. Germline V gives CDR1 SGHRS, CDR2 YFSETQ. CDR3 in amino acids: CASSSINLAGGSNEQFF. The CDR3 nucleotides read TGCGCCAGCAGCTCGATAAACCTAGCGGGAGGGTCGAATGAGCAGTTCTTC.

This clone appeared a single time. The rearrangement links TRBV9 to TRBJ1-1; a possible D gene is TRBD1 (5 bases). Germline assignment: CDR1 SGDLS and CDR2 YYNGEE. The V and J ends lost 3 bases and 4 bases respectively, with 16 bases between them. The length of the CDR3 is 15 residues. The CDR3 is CASSEDAGPGTEAFF. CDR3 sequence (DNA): TGTGCCAGCAGCGAGGACGCGGGGCCGGGCACTGAAGCTTTCTTT.

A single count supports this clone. The CDR3, as DNA: TGCGCCAGCAGCCAAGATCCAGGGGCCGCTAACTATGGCTACACCTTC. Translation: CASSQDPGAANYGYTF. The V call is TRBV4-3, the J call TRBJ1-2, with D tentatively TRBD1 (6 bases). The CDR3 totals 16 residues. Per germline, CDR1 LGHNA and CDR2 YSLEER. Trimming removed 0 bases at V and 0 bases at J, with 11 bases between.

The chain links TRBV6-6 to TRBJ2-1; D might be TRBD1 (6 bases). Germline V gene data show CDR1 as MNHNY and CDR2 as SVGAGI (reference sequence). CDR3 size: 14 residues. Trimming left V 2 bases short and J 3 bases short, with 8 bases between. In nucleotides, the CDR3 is TGTGCCAGCAGTTACGTGGACAGCTACAATGAGCAGTTCTTC. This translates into CASSYVDSYNEQFF.

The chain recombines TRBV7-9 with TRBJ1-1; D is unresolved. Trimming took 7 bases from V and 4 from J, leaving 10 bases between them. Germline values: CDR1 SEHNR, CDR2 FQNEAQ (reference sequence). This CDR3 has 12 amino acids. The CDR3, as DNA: TGTGCCAGCACCCCCGACCCCACTGAAGCTTTCTTT. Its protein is CASTPDPTEAFF.

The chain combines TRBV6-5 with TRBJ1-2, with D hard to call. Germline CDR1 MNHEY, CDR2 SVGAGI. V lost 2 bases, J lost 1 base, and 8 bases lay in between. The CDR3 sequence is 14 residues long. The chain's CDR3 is CASSYHRNNYGYTF. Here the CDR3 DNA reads TGTGCCAGCAGTTACCACAGAAATAACTATGGCTACACCTTC.

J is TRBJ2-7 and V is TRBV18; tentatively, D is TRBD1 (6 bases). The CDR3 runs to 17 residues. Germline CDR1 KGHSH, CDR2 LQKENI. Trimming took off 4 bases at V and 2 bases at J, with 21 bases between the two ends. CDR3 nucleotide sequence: TGTGCCAGCTCACATAAAGGACAGCCCCTCGGAACCTACGAGCAGTACTTC. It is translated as CASSHKGQPLGTYEQYF. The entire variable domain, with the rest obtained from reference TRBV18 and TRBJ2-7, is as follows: NAGVMQNPRHLVRRRGQEARLRCSPMKGHSHVYWYRQLPEEGLKFMVYLQKENIIDESGMPKERFSAEFPKEGPSILRIQQVVRGDSAAYFCASSHKGQPLGTYEQYFGPGTRLTVT.

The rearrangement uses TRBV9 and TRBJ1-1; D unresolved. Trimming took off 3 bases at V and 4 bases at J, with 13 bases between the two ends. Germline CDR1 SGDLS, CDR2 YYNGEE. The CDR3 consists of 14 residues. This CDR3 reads CASSAAGGSTEAFF. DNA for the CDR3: TGTGCCAGCAGCGCGGCAGGAGGTAGCACTGAAGCTTTCTTT.

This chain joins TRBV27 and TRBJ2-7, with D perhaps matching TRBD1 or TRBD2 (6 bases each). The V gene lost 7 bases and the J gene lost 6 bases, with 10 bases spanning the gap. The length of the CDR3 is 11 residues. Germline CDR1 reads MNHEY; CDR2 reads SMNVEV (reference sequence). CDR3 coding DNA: TGTGCCAGCACTGGGGGGCTCGAGCAGTACTTC. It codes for CASTGGLEQYF.

The CDR3 sequence is CASGLVPGASGANVLTF. The CDR3 DNA reads as TGTGCTAGTGGTTTGGTCCCAGGGGCCTCTGGGGCCAACGTCCTGACTTTC. The chain has TRBV12-5 and TRBJ2-6; possible D gene TRBD1, 6 bases. The germline V and J ends were trimmed by 0 bases and 0 bases, with 9 bases remaining between them. This CDR3 has 17 amino acids. Per the germline V gene, CDR1 is LGHNT and CDR2 is FRNRAP. The whole variable domain, filled in from reference TRBV12-5 and TRBJ2-6, reads DARVTQTPRHKVTEMGQEVTMRCQPILGHNTVFWYRQTMMQGLELLAYFRNRAPLDDSGMPKDRFSAEMPDATLATLKIQPSEPRDSAVYFCASGLVPGASGANVLTFGAGSRLTVL.

In nucleotides, the CDR3 is TGCAGCGTTGAAGGGACAGGGAGGGACCAAGAGACCCAGTACTTC. This sequence encodes CSVEGTGRDQETQYF. The J gene is TRBJ2-5, the V gene TRBV29-1; D is possibly TRBD1 (8 bases). V gave up 1 base and J gave up 0 bases, with 12 bases separating them. Germline-derived CDR1 and CDR2 are SQVTM and ANQGSEA. The CDR3 length is 15 residues.

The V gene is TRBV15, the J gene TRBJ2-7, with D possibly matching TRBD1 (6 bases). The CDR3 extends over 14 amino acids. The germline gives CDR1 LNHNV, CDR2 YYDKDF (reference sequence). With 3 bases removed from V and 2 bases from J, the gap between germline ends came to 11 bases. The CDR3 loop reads CATSSRDTAYEQYF. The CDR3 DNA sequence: TGTGCCACCAGCAGCCGGGACACAGCCTACGAGCAGTACTTC.

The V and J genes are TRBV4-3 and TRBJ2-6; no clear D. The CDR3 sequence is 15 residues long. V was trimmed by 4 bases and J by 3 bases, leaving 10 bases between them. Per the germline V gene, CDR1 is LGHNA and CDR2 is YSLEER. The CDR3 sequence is CASSPRIGGANVLTF. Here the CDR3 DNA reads TGCGCCAGCAGCCCTAGGATTGGTGGGGCCAACGTCCTGACTTTC.

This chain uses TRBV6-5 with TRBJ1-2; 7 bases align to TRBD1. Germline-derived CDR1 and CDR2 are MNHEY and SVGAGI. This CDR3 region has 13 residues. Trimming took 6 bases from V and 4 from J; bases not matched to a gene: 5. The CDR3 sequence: CASSRRQGYGYTF. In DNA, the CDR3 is TGTGCCAGCAGCCGACGACAGGGCTATGGCTACACCTTC.

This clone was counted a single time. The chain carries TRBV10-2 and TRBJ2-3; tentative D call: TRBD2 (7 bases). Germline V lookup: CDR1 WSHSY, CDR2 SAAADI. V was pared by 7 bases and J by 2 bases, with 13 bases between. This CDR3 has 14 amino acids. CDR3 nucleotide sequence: TGCGCCAGCAACGGGGGGCAGGTCACAGATACGCAGTATTTT. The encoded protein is CASNGGQVTDTQYF.

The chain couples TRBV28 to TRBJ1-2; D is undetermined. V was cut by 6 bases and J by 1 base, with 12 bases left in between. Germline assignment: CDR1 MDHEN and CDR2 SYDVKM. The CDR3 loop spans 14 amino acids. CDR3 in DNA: TGTGCCAGCAGAAGAGGCCGCTTTAACTATGGCTACACCTTC. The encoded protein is CASRRGRFNYGYTF.

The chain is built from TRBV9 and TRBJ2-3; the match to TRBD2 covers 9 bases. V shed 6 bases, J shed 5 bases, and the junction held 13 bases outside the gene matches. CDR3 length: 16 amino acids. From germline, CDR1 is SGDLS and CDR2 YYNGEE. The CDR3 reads CASTRFAGGVRDTQYF. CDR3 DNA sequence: TGTGCCAGCACCCGCTTCGCGGGGGGGGTACGAGATACGCAGTATTTT.

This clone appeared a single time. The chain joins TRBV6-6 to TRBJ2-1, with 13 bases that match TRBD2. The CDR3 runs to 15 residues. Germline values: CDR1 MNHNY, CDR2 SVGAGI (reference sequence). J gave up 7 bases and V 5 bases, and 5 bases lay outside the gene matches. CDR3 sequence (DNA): TGTGCCAGCAGTAGGACTAGCGGGAGAGGTAATGAGCAGTTCTTC. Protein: CASSRTSGRGNEQFF.

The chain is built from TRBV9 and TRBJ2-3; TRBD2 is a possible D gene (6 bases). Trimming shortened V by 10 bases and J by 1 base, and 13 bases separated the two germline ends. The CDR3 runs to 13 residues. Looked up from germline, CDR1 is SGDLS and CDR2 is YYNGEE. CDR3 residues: CAQQRACTDTQYF. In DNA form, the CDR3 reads TGTGCCCAGCAGCGGGCCTGCACAGATACGCAGTATTTT.

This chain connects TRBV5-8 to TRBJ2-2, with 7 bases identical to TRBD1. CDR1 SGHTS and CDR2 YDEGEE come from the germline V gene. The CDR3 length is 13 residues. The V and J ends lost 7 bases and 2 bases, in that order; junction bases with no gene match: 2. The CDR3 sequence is CASGDRNTGELFF. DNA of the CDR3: TGTGCCAGCGGGGACAGAAACACCGGGGAGCTGTTTTTT.

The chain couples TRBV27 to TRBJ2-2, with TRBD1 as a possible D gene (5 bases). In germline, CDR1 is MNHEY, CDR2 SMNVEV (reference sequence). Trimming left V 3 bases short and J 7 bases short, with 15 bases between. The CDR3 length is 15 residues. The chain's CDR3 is CASSFDAAGFGELFF. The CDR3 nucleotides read TGTGCCAGCAGTTTCGATGCGGCAGGGTTCGGGGAGCTGTTTTTT.

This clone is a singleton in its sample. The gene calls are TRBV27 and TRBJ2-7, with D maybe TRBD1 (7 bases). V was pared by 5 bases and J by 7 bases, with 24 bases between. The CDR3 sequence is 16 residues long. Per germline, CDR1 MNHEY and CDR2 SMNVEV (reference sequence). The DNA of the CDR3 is TGTGCCAGCAGTCCTCTTCCCGGAGGGGGCTCATTAGAGCAGTACTTC. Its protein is CASSPLPGGGSLEQYF.

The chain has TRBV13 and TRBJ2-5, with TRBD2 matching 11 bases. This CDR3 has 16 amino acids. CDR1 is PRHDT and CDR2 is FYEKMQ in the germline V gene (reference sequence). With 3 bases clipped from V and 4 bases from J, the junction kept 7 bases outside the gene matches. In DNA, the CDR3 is TGTGCCAGCAGCTTTCGACTAGCGGGGATCTTAGAGACCCAGTACTTC. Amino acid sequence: CASSFRLAGILETQYF. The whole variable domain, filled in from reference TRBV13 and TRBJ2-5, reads AAGVIQSPRHLIKEKRETATLKCYPIPRHDTVYWYQQGPGQDPQFLISFYEKMQSDKGSIPDRFSAQQFSDYHSELNMSSLELGDSALYFCASSFRLAGILETQYFGPGTRLLVL.